Listed here are 31 T cell receptor beta chains from one sample, sequenced in a study of prognosis after radiotherapy for stage I lung cancer. CDR3 of TCR beta was amplified from genomic DNA via a two-round multiplex PCR. The first PCR round targeted every TRBV and TRBJ gene with specific primers. One entry per CDR3 protein results from TCRdb running MiXCR on the multiplex PCR reads. The sample holds about 18,000 distinct CDR3 sequences; around 40% are singletons and the top ten take more than 35%. The material sequenced was PBMCs, taken before or after stereotactic body radiation therapy (not recorded which). These receptors originate from a donor over 45 with non-small cell lung cancer.

This clonotype was seen at least ten times. The chain links TRBV28 to TRBJ2-3; the match to TRBD2 covers 11 bases. Germline-derived CDR1 and CDR2 are MDHEN and SYDVKM. CDR3 length: 16 amino acids. V lost 4 bases and J lost 0; bases outside the gene matches: 3. CDR3 bases: TGTGCCAGCAGTTCGCGGACTAGCGGGAGCACAGATACGCAGTATTTT. Amino acids: CASSSRTSGSTDTQYF.

As for this clonotype: A junction end diverges from the germline sequence, so it may reflect a read error. The V call is TRBV7-2, the J call TRBJ1-1; D not certain. In germline, CDR1 is SGHTA, CDR2 FQGNSA. This CDR3 spans 13 amino acids. CDR3 DNA: TGTGTCAGCAGCGCTACAGTTAACACTGAAGCTTTCTTT. Translating it yields CVSSATVNTEAFF.

V gene TRBV7-9 combines with J gene TRBJ2-3, with unresolved D. The CDR3 is 13 amino acids. Germline CDR1 and CDR2: SEHNR and FQNEAQ (reference sequence). Trimming took off 6 bases at V and 3 bases at J, with 10 bases between the two ends. The CDR3 loop reads CASRTTFTDTQYF. Here the CDR3 DNA reads TGTGCCAGCAGGACGACATTTACAGATACGCAGTATTTT.

Remarks on this clonotype: A single base separates this from a much larger clone, so it may be a read error. V gene TRBV14 combines with J gene TRBJ2-7; D perhaps matches TRBD2 (6 bases). The CDR3 totals 13 residues. V shed 3 bases and J shed 7 bases, with 13 bases lying between them. Germline CDR1 is SGHDN and CDR2 is FVKESK. CDR3 region: CASSQVLAWEQYF. The CDR3 coding sequence is TGTGCCAGCAGCCAGGTACTAGCATGGGAGCAGTACTTC.

The rearrangement joins TRBV12-3 or TRBV12-4 to TRBJ2-1; 7 positions match TRBD2. The CDR3 is made up of 16 amino acids. V shed 6 bases, J shed 3 bases, and the junction held 11 bases outside the gene matches. The CDR3 nucleotides read TGTGCCAGCAGCCATTGTACTAGCGTGCACTACAATGAGCAGTTCTTC. This sequence encodes CASSHCTSVHYNEQFF.

This clonotype was recorded at least ten times. This chain connects TRBV5-1 to TRBJ1-5; unclear D gene. Germline loops: CDR1 SGHRS, CDR2 YFSETQ. This CDR3 spans 15 amino acids. V was cut by 4 bases and J by 6 bases, with 17 bases left in between. In DNA form, the CDR3 reads TGCGCCAGCAGCAGCGACGGGTATGAGGGTCAGCCCCAGCATTTT. This translates into CASSSDGYEGQPQHF.

The chain is built from TRBV6-9 and TRBJ2-1, with D perhaps matching TRBD2 (6 bases). With 3 bases removed from V and 15 bases from J, the gap between germline ends came to 18 bases. The germline CDR1 and CDR2 sequences are MNHGY and SVAAGI. The CDR3 length is 13 residues. The CDR3 loop is CASSYFRDSLLFF. The CDR3 nucleotides are TGTGCCAGCAGTTACTTCCGGGACTCTCTTTTGTTCTTC.

To note about this clonotype: A read error is likely here: a far larger clone is one base away. CDR3 in DNA: TGTGCCAGCAGTTTAGGACTATCGGGAGCCACAGATACGCAGTATTTT. This encodes CASSLGLSGATDTQYF. The rearrangement joins TRBV6-5 to TRBJ2-3; D might be TRBD2 (6 bases). The CDR3 consists of 16 residues. Deletions cut 4 bases from V and 2 bases from J, with 16 bases between. From germline, CDR1 is MNHEY and CDR2 SVGAGI.

This clonotype was detected a few times. The rearrangement uses TRBV24-1 and TRBJ1-1, with TRBD1 identical over 8 bases. Germline CDR1 reads KGHDR; CDR2 reads SFDVKD. Trimming at V came to 5 bases and at J to 7 bases, leaving 5 bases not matched to a gene. CDR3 length: 13 amino acids. DNA for the CDR3: TGTGCCACCAGTGGACAGGGGATAAGTGAAGCTTTCTTT. Protein: CATSGQGISEAFF.

Points on this clonotype: This may come from a read error, since a much larger clone is one base off. This chain connects TRBV5-4 to TRBJ1-3, with D uncertain. The CDR3 extends over 15 amino acids. Germline CDR1 and CDR2: SGHNT and YYREEE (reference sequence). V lost 2 bases and J lost 0, with 9 bases in between. The CDR3 DNA sequence: TGTGCCAGCAGCTTTGTGGGCGACTCTGGAAACACCATATATTTT. This encodes CASSFVGDSGNTIYF.

This rearrangement joins TRBV7-9 to TRBJ1-6, with D perhaps TRBD1 (6 bases). CDR1 and CDR2 (germline): SEHNR, FQNEAQ (reference sequence). V lost 3 bases, J lost 8 bases, and 11 bases lay in between. This CDR3 has 14 residues. The CDR3 DNA is TGTGCCAGCAGCTTCGAGGGGGATCATTCACCCCTCCACTTT. It encodes CASSFEGDHSPLHF.

This clonotype has at least ten counts. The chain uses TRBV20-1 and TRBJ2-7; no clear D gene. In germline, CDR1 is DFQATT, CDR2 SNEGSKA (reference sequence). The CDR3 has 13 residues. With 3 bases removed from V and 6 bases from J, the gap between germline ends came to 15 bases. CDR3 protein: CSASESATSEQYF. In DNA, the CDR3 is TGCAGTGCTAGTGAATCGGCCACCTCCGAGCAGTACTTC.

This clonotype was recorded many times. The V and J genes are TRBV9 and TRBJ1-2; 9 bases align to TRBD1. Per the germline V gene, CDR1 is SGDLS and CDR2 is YYNGEE. J gave up 8 bases and V 4 bases, and 12 bases lay outside the gene matches. CDR3 length equals 15 residues. CDR3 protein: CASSPAGTGSFGYTF. The CDR3 coding sequence is TGTGCCAGCAGCCCAGCCGGGACAGGGTCGTTCGGCTACACCTTC.

This clonotype has a count of ten or more. The V call is TRBV9, the J call TRBJ2-3; D is undetermined. The CDR3 loop spans 14 amino acids. V lost 2 bases to trimming and J lost 1 base, with 8 bases between them. Germline CDR1 and CDR2: SGDLS and YYNGEE. CDR3 amino acids: CASSVRPGTDTQYF. Here the CDR3 DNA reads TGTGCCAGCAGCGTCCGACCCGGCACAGATACGCAGTATTTT.

This clonotype was seen at least ten times. The chain combines TRBV4-1 with TRBJ2-2; possible D gene TRBD2, 6 bases. Germline-derived CDR1 and CDR2 are MGHRA and YSYEKL. Trimming took 4 bases from V and 2 from J, leaving 23 bases between them. The CDR3 totals 19 residues. DNA for the CDR3: TGCGCCAGCAGCCGAGAGGGAGCCTTAACTAGCATAAACACCGGGGAGCTGTTTTTT. Its translation is CASSREGALTSINTGELFF.

This clonotype showed up many times. V usage is TRBV18 and J usage is TRBJ2-3, with a possible D match to TRBD2 (6 bases). The CDR3 loop spans 16 amino acids. Between the trimmed V and J ends, which lost 3 bases and 4 bases, there was a span of 17 bases. Germline-derived CDR1 and CDR2 are KGHSH and LQKENI. CDR3 sequence: CASSPRGRTGADTQYF. Written as DNA, the CDR3 is TGTGCCAGCTCACCCCGGGGGAGAACGGGAGCAGATACGCAGTATTTT.

This clonotype came up many times. The V call is TRBV5-1, the J call TRBJ2-2; maybe TRBD1 (5 bases). This CDR3 has 14 residues. CDR1 SGHRS and CDR2 YFSETQ come from the germline V gene. V lost 0 bases and J lost 6, with 9 bases in between. CDR3 nucleotides: TGCGCCAGCAGCTTGGAGGCCAGGGCCGGGGAGCTGTTTTTT. Translating gives CASSLEARAGELFF.

This clonotype was observed many times. This chain links TRBV10-2 with TRBJ2-5; D uncertain. The V end was cut by 3 bases, the J end by 2 bases, with 13 bases between. The CDR3 contains 15 residues. Germline V gene sequence: CDR1 WSHSY, CDR2 SAAADI. The CDR3 bases are TGCGCCAGCAGTGATGGGTATGAGGAGCAAGAGACCCAGTACTTC. This translates into CASSDGYEEQETQYF.

By frequency in the sample, this clonotype is medium-sized. The rearrangement links TRBV28 to TRBJ1-1, with D possibly matching TRBD1 (6 bases). Trimming took off 4 bases at V and 7 bases at J, with 19 bases between the two ends. CDR1 MDHEN and CDR2 SYDVKM come from the germline V gene. The CDR3 extends over 15 amino acids. Written as DNA, the CDR3 is TGTGCCAGCAGTTCGTTACAGGGAGGCAGGATTGAAGCTTTCTTT. It is translated as CASSSLQGGRIEAFF.

The V gene is TRBV28, the J gene TRBJ2-1; 10 bases map to TRBD2. This CDR3 is built from 17 residues. After removal of 4 bases from V and 7 bases from J, the junction contained 13 bases not matched to a gene. Per the germline V gene, CDR1 is MDHEN and CDR2 is SYDVKM. The CDR3 region has the DNA TGTGCCAGCAGTTCGCCTAGCGGGAGCTCACCTGGGAATGAGCAGTTCTTC. Its translation: CASSSPSGSSPGNEQFF.

The V gene is TRBV5-1, the J gene TRBJ2-1; 9 bases are a match to TRBD2. The CDR3 covers 15 residues. Germline CDR1 reads SGHRS; CDR2 reads YFSETQ. The ends lost 6 bases at V and 2 bases at J; junction bases unmatched: 6. The CDR3: CASKWREGPYNEQFF. As DNA, the CDR3 is TGCGCCAGCAAGTGGCGGGAGGGTCCCTACAATGAGCAGTTCTTC. The whole variable domain, filled in from reference TRBV5-1 and TRBJ2-1, reads KAGVTQTPRYLIKTRGQQVTLSCSPISGHRSVSWYQQTPGQGLQFLFEYFSETQRNKGNFPGRFSGRQFSNSRSEMNVSTLELGDSALYLCASKWREGPYNEQFFGPGTRLTVL.

This chain uses TRBV28 with TRBJ2-7; D call uncertain. CDR3 length: 13 residues. The germline gives CDR1 MDHEN, CDR2 SYDVKM. V gave up 6 bases and J gave up 3 bases, with 12 bases separating them. CDR3 nucleotide sequence: TGTGCCAGCAGAGGTTACGGTGACTACGAGCAGTACTTC. Encoded protein: CASRGYGDYEQYF.

This clonotype was recorded at least ten times. The gene calls are TRBV19 and TRBJ2-1; D assignment may be TRBD1 or TRBD2 (5 bases each). V lost 7 bases and J lost 8, with 15 bases in between. The CDR3 has 13 residues. Per germline, CDR1 LNHDA and CDR2 SQIVND (reference sequence). CDR3 in amino acids: CASNPGGWDEQFF. In nucleotides, the CDR3 is TGTGCCAGTAACCCTGGGGGTTGGGATGAGCAGTTCTTC.

Note on this clonotype: Only one base separates this from a far larger clonotype, so it likely reflects a read error. CDR3 region: CASSYSTGCGTETQYF. CDR3 bases: TGTGCCAGCAGTTACTCGACAGGGTGCGGTACAGAGACCCAGTACTTC. The chain employs TRBV6-6 and TRBJ2-5; 7 nucleotides agree with TRBD1. The CDR3 is made up of 16 amino acids. V lost 0 bases to trimming and J lost 4 bases; unmatched junction nucleotides: 8. Germline CDR1 and CDR2: MNHNY and SVGAGI (reference sequence).

The chain uses TRBV2 and TRBJ1-2; D is ambiguous. Trimming removed 7 bases at V and 5 bases at J, with 14 bases between. The CDR3 has 13 amino acids. Germline CDR1 reads SNHLY; CDR2 reads FYNNEI. This chain's CDR3 is CASTSSGGYGYTF. Written as DNA, the CDR3 is TGTGCCAGCACGTCCAGCGGAGGATATGGCTACACCTTC.

This clonotype came up many times. The chain is built from TRBV6-1 and TRBJ1-1; perhaps TRBD1 as D (6 bases). CDR1 MNHNS and CDR2 SASEGT come from the germline V gene. The length of the CDR3 is 15 residues. Deletions cut 9 bases from V and 0 bases from J, with 17 bases between. CDR3 residues: CASVLNRVMNTEAFF. CDR3 nucleotide sequence: TGTGCCAGTGTTTTAAACAGGGTCATGAACACTGAAGCTTTCTTT.

This clonotype was found many times. V and J are TRBV28 and TRBJ1-2; the D gene is possibly TRBD1 (6 bases). Per the germline V gene, CDR1 is MDHEN and CDR2 is SYDVKM. V shed 6 bases and J shed 8 bases, with 25 bases lying between them. The CDR3 totals 16 residues. The CDR3 coding sequence is TGTGCCAGCAGCCATGAACAGGGATGGGCGGTAAGCGGCTACACCTTC. Translated: CASSHEQGWAVSGYTF.

This clonotype was observed at least ten times. This chain joins TRBV30 and TRBJ1-2; 7 nucleotides line up with TRBD1. CDR1 GTSNPN and CDR2 SVGIG come from the germline V gene (reference sequence). V was clipped by 0 bases and J by 3 bases; unmatched bases: 7. The CDR3 runs 15 residues. The CDR3 nucleotides read TGTGCCTGGAGTGTATGGGTCCAGGGGGACTATGGCTACACCTTC. It specifies CAWSVWVQGDYGYTF.

The rearrangement joins TRBV29-1 to TRBJ1-1; 9 positions agree with TRBD1. J lost 4 bases, V lost 5 bases, and 11 bases had no gene match. CDR3 size: 15 residues. Germline V gene sequence: CDR1 SQVTM, CDR2 ANQGSEA. CDR3 coding DNA: TGCAGCGTTTTTACAGGGGGCGGGGTGAGCACTGAAGCTTTCTTT. This gives the protein CSVFTGGGVSTEAFF.

A note on this clonotype: A far larger clone is only one base removed, so a read error is likely. The chain combines TRBV30 with TRBJ2-5, with D uncertain. The DNA end favors TRBJ2-1, so the J call may be wrong. The CDR3 covers 13 residues. Germline CDR1 reads GTSNPN; CDR2 reads SVGIG (reference sequence). CDR3 sequence (DNA): TGTGCCTGGAGTGTATACTCTGTGGGTGAGCAGTTCTTC. Its protein is CAWSVYSVGEQFF.

The chain joins TRBV10-3 to TRBJ2-2, with 7 bases that match TRBD2. Germline CDR1 and CDR2: ENHRY and SYGVKD. The trim removed 9 bases at V and 0 bases at J, leaving 4 bases unmatched. The CDR3 has 14 amino acids. CDR3 in DNA: TGTGCCATTGGGGAGGGGCCGAACACCGGGGAGCTGTTTTTT. Residues: CAIGEGPNTGELFF.